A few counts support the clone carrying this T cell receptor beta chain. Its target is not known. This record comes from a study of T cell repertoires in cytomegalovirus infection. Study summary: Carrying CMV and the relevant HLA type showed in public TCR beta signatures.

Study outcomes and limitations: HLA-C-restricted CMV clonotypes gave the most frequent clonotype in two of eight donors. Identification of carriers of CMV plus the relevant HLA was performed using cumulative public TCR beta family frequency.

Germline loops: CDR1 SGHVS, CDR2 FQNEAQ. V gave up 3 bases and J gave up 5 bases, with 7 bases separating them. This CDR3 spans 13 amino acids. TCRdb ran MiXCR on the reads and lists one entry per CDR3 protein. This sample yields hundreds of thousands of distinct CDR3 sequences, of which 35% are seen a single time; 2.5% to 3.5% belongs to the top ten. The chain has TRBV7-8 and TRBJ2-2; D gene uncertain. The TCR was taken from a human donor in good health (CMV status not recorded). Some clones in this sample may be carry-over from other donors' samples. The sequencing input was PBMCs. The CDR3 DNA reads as TGTGCCAGCAGCTTCCGCACAACCGGGGAGCTGTTTTTT. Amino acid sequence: CASSFRTTGELFF. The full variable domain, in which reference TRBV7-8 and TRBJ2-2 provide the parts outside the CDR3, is GAGVSQSPRYKVAKRGQDVALRCDPISGHVSLFWYQQALGQGPEFLTYFQNEAQLDKSGLPSDRFFAERPEGSVSTLKIQRTQQEDSAVYLCASSFRTTGELFFGEGSRLTVL.